This TCR beta chain emerged from a study of cytomegalovirus exposure and HLA in healthy donors (dated by TCRdb to about 2017). For context, the study as a whole: In an earlier analysis of some 550 of the donors, under 300 Gb of sequence data and 117 million unique TCR beta sequences from roughly 180 million T cells were reported. A later genetic analysis used genome-wide SNP genotypes for about three fifths of the 666 donors, treating that subset as a discovery cohort. The genetic ancestry cluster associated with self-reported Caucasian donors included 81% of the roughly 410 genotyped donors. The study aimed to test whether cataloging public T cell receptors could reveal signatures of past pathogen exposure. Class I and class II HLA loci were covered by the typing at four-digit resolution. The study used immunosequencing to profile the T cell repertoires of about 670 subjects and linked those repertoires to cytomegalovirus serostatus. A later analysis re-examined previously published TCR beta repertoires from just over 650 donors and added high-resolution HLA genotyping to investigate patterns of TCR occurrence. An earlier analysis of fewer than 750 of the donors used high-throughput TCR beta sequencing to judge whether each TCR beta V gene segment behaved as functional or pseudogenic. Donor age, sex, ethnicity and CMV serostatus were collected together with the repertoire data. The number of typed donors differed by locus: roughly 629-640 for A, B, C, DRB1 and DQB1; 522 for DQA1; about 600 for DPA1; and around 450 for DPB1. Every repertoire in the discovery cohort had been generated on one and the same sequencing platform. High-throughput TCR immunosequencing, statistical association of individual TCRs with disease status, and machine learning were combined to predict cytomegalovirus infection status. Four to six DR-DQ haplotypes were handled as single units for association and clustering, since linkage in the cohort was strong. Among a few hundred genotyped donors of the cohort, an average of roughly 240,000 unique TCR beta nucleotide sequences were sequenced per donor, 15% to 20% of them non-productive. Rather than using new phenotypic data, the later analysis identified candidate immune exposures from TCR beta sequences and from how often those sequences occurred across donors. Approximately 330 gigabases of sequencing data and around 90 million unique TCR sequences made up an early release that covered about 640 HLA-typed donors. A separate validation cohort of 100 to 150 different subjects was used in addition to the roughly 670-subject first cohort. Results the study describes overall, beyond this receptor: Some IMGT-functional V segments, including TRBV6-2 and TRBV6-3, could not be distinguished by the 87-base-pair reads and were therefore excluded. A cluster of highly shared sequence variants was judged likely to be a technical artifact of the sequencing pipeline. In an earlier analysis of roughly 500 of the donors, most TCR beta V segments appeared in productive rearrangements about 87% or about 30% of the time, broadly matching IMGT annotations. Only TCR beta chains were sequenced in this cohort, and the absence of alpha or paired-chain data limited detectable features. The classifier was reported to diagnose cytomegalovirus status with high specificity and sensitivity in both the original cohort and the validation cohort. According to a later analysis, parvovirus B19, influenza, CMV and Epstein-Barr virus appeared linked to several top co-occurrence clusters. While some public TCRs were present in many individuals, most TCR sequences turned up only very rarely across donors. Over 15 rarely observed V segments, including chromosome 9 orphons, were excluded from the earlier analysis of a few hundred of the donors because counts were too low. The authors suggested that the approach could potentially be generalized to other disease states and immunological phenotypes. Compared with the roughly 600-donor mean, donors in an Asian-associated ancestry cluster had fewer N-insertions in productive TCRs, according to a later genetic analysis. According to a later analysis, most CMV-associated TCR beta chains appeared to be HLA-restricted, and the HLA associations seemed to be driven largely by CMV exposure. Specific HLA alleles were associated with 16,951 TCR beta sequences at a false discovery rate of 0.05 in a later analysis. A later genetic analysis associated a missense DCLRE1C variant with V-gene and J-gene trimming of TCR beta chains, and an independent cohort replicated the association. A later analysis found that HLA-associated TCR beta chains were more clonally expanded and had lower generation probabilities than equally common non-associated chains. Immune exposure information for the cohort was limited to CMV serostatus. Three of the identified cytomegalovirus-associated TCR beta chains were confirmed in vitro to be specific for cytomegalovirus antigens. A further reported finding was that TCR beta sequences accurately predicted the HLA-A and HLA-B alleles for most subjects in the first cohort. Correlated functional status among segregating V segments might be attributable to linkage disequilibrium, but an unknown experimental factor could not be ruled out. Assigning TCR associations to individual alleles was difficult when HLA alleles, especially DR and DQ, strongly co-occurred. Roughly uniform sequencing depth across donors was assumed in presence/absence analyses, although this assumption may not hold. In a later analysis, the rate of TCR association differed among HLA loci, with DRB1 alleles having the most associated TCRs and HLA-C alleles having the fewest. A total of about 180 TCR beta chains were listed by the study as associated with cytomegalovirus. HLA typing was unavailable for some donors at each locus, so association tests used only the typed subset.

Concerning this clone: Its target antigen remains unknown. Base-call qualities are not available, and no considerably larger clone is one nucleotide away.

The protocol used for the library was the immunoSEQ multiplex PCR assay. For the multiplex PCR, a mixture combining 60 forward primers for TCR Vbeta segments and 13 reverse primers for TCR Jbeta segments was used. The CDR3 region of rearranged TCR beta genes was amplified from genomic DNA by a multiplex PCR assay. Amplified TCR beta libraries were sequenced as 87-base-pair reads on the Illumina HiSeq System. In the authors' own workflow: A later analysis counted about 76 million unique TCR beta chains across the 700 or so repertoires, and some 11 million of these chains were shared by at least two donors. Raw reads were error-corrected and collapsed into unique sequences by a nearest-neighbor algorithm in which closely related sequences were merged to remove PCR and sequencing errors. CDR3 sequences were aligned to IMGT reference sequences to assign V, D and J gene segments. Each retained sequence needed at least a six-nucleotide match to both a V gene segment and a J gene segment. A rearrangement counted as productive if the CDR3 had no stop codons and remained in frame with V and J, and every other rearrangement counted as non-productive. CDR3 was defined by IMGT convention, running from the second conserved V-encoded cysteine to the conserved J-encoded phenylalanine. In an earlier analysis of 587 of the donors, sequences lacking an unambiguous match to a single V gene segment were excluded. An earlier analysis of over 450 of the donors classified V segments as functional when productive rearrangements were above 56.7% and as segregating when the standard deviation between donors was above 5%. To diagnose cytomegalovirus status from the catalog of TCR beta chain sequences, a statistical classification framework was built. A later analysis assigned V and J genes by comparing TCR nucleotide sequences with IMGT/GENE-DB human TR gene sequences. The TCRdist pipeline was used in a later analysis to assign CDR3 sequences and most-parsimonious VDJ recombination scenarios. A later analysis defined each TCR beta chain by its CDR3 amino acid sequence plus V-gene family, and excluded reads lacking a unique V-gene family. In a later analysis, around 600 highly shared, low-generation-probability nucleotide sequences were removed to address suspected cross-contamination and a sequencing artifact. In a later analysis, a clonal expansion index was calculated for each public chain from normalized within-repertoire ranks of inferred template counts. In a later analysis, generation probabilities were computed using a VDJ recombination model fitted to out-of-frame rearrangements, and the results were checked against IGoR. In a later analysis, TCR-TCR, TCR-HLA and TCR-CMV co-occurrence was scored with hypergeometric tests, and a repertoire-size bias correction was applied to TCR pairs. To estimate false discovery rates, a later analysis permuted the HLA or CMV assignments 20 times. A later analysis grouped co-occurring TCRs with DBSCAN, adding TCRdist sequence similarity when clustering within HLA-allele-positive subsets. For co-occurrence clustering, repertoires with fewer than 30,000 or more than 120,000 public chains were excluded, along with a handful of repertoires with anomalous nucleotide sharing. In its TCRdb copy, this immuneACCESS table keeps in-frame sequences only and misses some clones. Where compared with another copy, unresolved V genes explain less than half of these, and the others have no known cause. V and J calls and clone size are copied from that table; D and trimming were computed from the DNA. Here the sample has about 200,000 clones; 65% to 90% occur a single time. The top ten constitute 2% to 2.5% of the sample.

The cohort comprised around 690 healthy bone marrow donors. At the time of sampling, all cohort members were nominally healthy, though unrecorded immune exposures were likely present. The donor tested CMV seronegative and was one of the 352 seronegative cohort members. A peripheral blood sample was collected from each donor, and TCR beta sequencing was performed on peripheral blood mononuclear cells. Genomic DNA extraction from the blood cell samples was performed with the Qiagen DNeasy Blood Extraction Kit. CDR1 is given as LGHNT and CDR2 as FRNRAP, both from the germline V gene. The CDR3 covers 15 residues, taking in both the cysteine and the phenylalanine. Only the CDR3 region is kept as DNA, spanning 45 bases read in frame from base 1. V and J are truncated by 6 bases and 4 bases respectively, leaving an intervening sequence of 18 bases.

The source is a woman between 45 and 60 years old in good health and CMV-seronegative. The rearranged segments are TRBV12-5 and TRBJ1-2; TRBD1 might be the D gene, on 5 matching bases. Material: PBMCs. The DNA sequence follows: TGTGCTAGTGGGGTTTCGGGGGGGGAGTTCTATGGCTACACCTTC. This gives the protein CASGVSGGEFYGYTF. Here the CDR3 is joined to the reference TRBV12-5 and TRBJ1-2 genes, and the full variable domain is: DARVTQTPRHKVTEMGQEVTMRCQPILGHNTVFWYRQTMMQGLELLAYFRNRAPLDDSGMPKDRFSAEMPDATLATLKIQPSEPRDSAVYFCASGVSGGEFYGYTFGSGTRLTVV.